The entry below describes one TCR beta chain. Germline V gene sequence: CDR1 SEHNR, CDR2 FQNEAQ (reference sequence). The CDR3 is 15 amino acids. V lost 5 bases and J 5 bases, leaving 18 bases between the germline ends. The data stem from a study of CD8+ T cells in alopecia areata. For the study at large: Patients in the study were on tofacitinib for 6 to 18 months, then off it for 6 months.

Following extraction, RNA underwent reverse transcription to cDNA, which served as the sequencing template. The protocol was immunoSEQ multiplex PCR, while the TCRdb copy is restricted to in-frame clones and leaves out a portion. The table shows 150,000 to 180,000 clones, with approximately 53% occurring only once. This sequence was found in a human donor with alopecia areata. Material: CD8+ T cells sorted from blood, obtained at week 0. V and J are TRBV7-9 and TRBJ1-1; maybe TRBD1 (6 bases). CDR3 coding DNA: TGTGCCAGCAGCCCGCCGGACAGCAGCCGAACTGAAGCTTTCTTT. Encoded protein: CASSPPDSSRTEAFF.